This T cell receptor (beta chain) came from a study of shared clonotypes between healthy human individuals. Study summary: Donors had three CD4 naive, three CD4 memory, two CD8 naive and one CD8 memory plate apiece.

Points from the study as a whole: In contrast to clonotypes shared by all four donors, non-shared clonotypes had lower generation probabilities. Sequencing depth was expected to influence donor clonotype sharing.

CD8 cells classed as naive were CD45RO-negative and positively selected for CCR7, excluding terminally differentiated effector memory CD45RA+ cells. Those who donated, Caucasian adults without exception, all lived in Nashville, Tennessee. Note on this clone: No antigen is known for it.

This table comes from immunoSEQ multiplex PCR, and its TCRdb copy is limited to in-frame clones, with some not included. Among about 2 million clones listed, about 95% were seen once. Germline V gene data show CDR1 as SEHNR and CDR2 as FQNEAQ (reference sequence). Deletions cut 1 base from V and 0 bases from J, with 10 bases between. The CDR3 is made up of 15 amino acids. The source material was naive CD8+ T cells sorted from blood. This sequence joins TRBV7-9 and TRBJ2-7; D call uncertain. This receptor was obtained from a man aged 18 to 30 in good health. The CDR3 sequence is CASSLGDSPSYEQYF. Here the CDR3 DNA reads TGTGCCAGCAGCTTAGGGGATTCCCCCTCCTACGAGCAGTACTTC.